The 25 T cell receptor beta chains listed next were all sequenced from one sample in a study of blood T cell repertoires in COVID-19. The data were produced by immunoSEQ multiplex PCR, yet TCRdb's version contains in-frame clones alone and is incomplete. The sample carries over 140,000 clones, approximately 84% recorded once. The sequencing sample was made of peripheral blood. The source of these receptors is an older woman with acute or convalescent COVID-19.

This chain links TRBV2 with TRBJ1-5, with D tentatively TRBD1 (6 bases). The CDR3 consists of 13 residues. Germline CDR1 SNHLY, CDR2 FYNNEI. V lost 7 bases and J lost 10, with 17 bases in between. The DNA for the CDR3 is TGTGCCAGCAAGACGGGGGGCCGGGGACCCCAGCATTTT. Its protein product is CASKTGGRGPQHF.

The chain joins TRBV2 to TRBJ2-5; possible D gene TRBD2, 5 bases. Trimming took off 0 bases at V and 5 bases at J, with 10 bases between the two ends. The CDR3 runs to 14 residues. Germline-derived CDR1 and CDR2 are SNHLY and FYNNEI. CDR3 in amino acids: CASSEALPGETQYF. The CDR3 DNA reads TGTGCCAGCAGTGAAGCGCTTCCGGGGGAGACCCAGTACTTC.

This chain links TRBV30 with TRBJ2-7; perhaps TRBD1 as D (6 bases). Trimming removed 3 bases from V and 0 bases from J, with 12 bases in between. The CDR3 has 14 residues. CDR1 and CDR2 (germline): GTSNPN, SVGIG (reference sequence). The CDR3 DNA reads TGTGCCTGGAGAGCAAGGGGGAGCTCCTACGAGCAGTACTTC. Its protein product is CAWRARGSSYEQYF.

This chain links TRBV19 with TRBJ2-1; the match to TRBD2 covers 15 bases. The trim removed 3 bases at V and 9 bases at J, leaving 3 bases unmatched. CDR1 LNHDA and CDR2 SQIVND come from the germline V gene (reference sequence). CDR3 length equals 15 residues. The CDR3 loop reads CASSIGTSGRSEQFF. The CDR3 nucleotides are TGTGCCAGTAGTATCGGGACTAGCGGGAGGAGTGAGCAGTTCTTC.

Of note for this clone: Within the sample, other DNA sequences also encode this same CDR3. J is TRBJ2-7 and V is TRBV13, with 7 bases that match TRBD1. The CDR3 is 14 amino acids. CDR1 and CDR2 from the germline V gene are PRHDT and FYEKMQ (reference sequence). J gave up 3 bases and V 0 bases, and 2 bases lay outside the gene matches. CDR3 region: CASSLGAGGYEQYF. DNA of the CDR3: TGTGCCAGCAGCTTAGGGGCAGGGGGCTACGAGCAGTACTTC.

The V gene is TRBV11-1, the J gene TRBJ2-7; D is perhaps TRBD1 (6 bases). The V gene's germline CDR1 is SGHAT and CDR2 FQDESV (reference sequence). The ends were cut back, 2 bases at V and 4 bases at J, with 18 bases in the middle. The length of the CDR3 is 16 residues. The CDR3, as DNA: TGTGCCAGCAGCTTATTAGGACAGCGCCGGGGTTACGAGCAGTACTTC. It specifies CASSLLGQRRGYEQYF. Looking up the rest from reference TRBV11-1 and TRBJ2-7 gives the full variable domain: EAEVAQSPRYKITEKSQAVAFWCDPISGHATLYWYRQILGQGPELLVQFQDESVVDDSQLPKDRFSAERLKGVDSTLKIQPAELGDSAMYLCASSLLGQRRGYEQYFGPGTRLTVT.

V is TRBV7-3 and J is TRBJ2-1, with D maybe TRBD1 (5 bases). This CDR3 comprises 14 residues. Germline V gives CDR1 SGHTA, CDR2 FQGTGA. Between the trimmed V and J ends, which lost 0 bases and 5 bases, there was a span of 8 bases. CDR3 in DNA: TGTGCCAGCAGCTTAACGGGGCCCAACAATGAGCAGTTCTTC. Its protein is CASSLTGPNNEQFF.

The chain employs TRBV4-1 and TRBJ2-3, with D unresolved. This CDR3 is 15 amino acids long. V was shortened by 5 bases and J by 1 base, with 13 bases between the two germline ends. The germline V gene has CDR1 MGHRA and CDR2 YSYEKL. CDR3 DNA: TGCGCCAGCAGCGCTACGTGGTACGGCACAGATACGCAGTATTTT. Protein: CASSATWYGTDTQYF.

The chain carries TRBV7-6 and TRBJ1-4; TRBD1 matches at 8 bases. There are 15 residues in the CDR3. Germline loops: CDR1 SGHVS, CDR2 FNYEAQ. The ends lost 1 base at V and 8 bases at J; junction bases unmatched: 6. The CDR3 nucleotides are TGTGCCAGCAGCTTAGAAGACAGGGGAGGCGAAAAACTGTTTTTT. This translates into CASSLEDRGGEKLFF.

The chain is built from TRBV5-1 and TRBJ2-2; TRBD2 agrees at 7 bases. This CDR3 has 15 amino acids. J gave up 7 bases and V 0 bases, and 6 bases lay outside the gene matches. Germline CDR1 is SGHRS and CDR2 is YFSETQ. DNA for the CDR3: TGCGCCAGCAGCTTGGCCGGGGGGAGTAGCGGGGAGCTGTTTTTT. Amino acids: CASSLAGGSSGELFF. The full variable domain, its missing parts supplied by reference TRBV5-1 and TRBJ2-2, is KAGVTQTPRYLIKTRGQQVTLSCSPISGHRSVSWYQQTPGQGLQFLFEYFSETQRNKGNFPGRFSGRQFSNSRSEMNVSTLELGDSALYLCASSLAGGSSGELFFGEGSRLTVL.

V usage is TRBV2 and J usage is TRBJ1-6; TRBD1 matches 7 bases. V lost 5 bases and J lost 5; bases outside the gene matches: 3. The CDR3 contains 14 residues. Germline lookup yields CDR1 SNHLY and CDR2 FYNNEI. CDR3 residues: CASSSGQDNSPLHF. The CDR3 nucleotides read TGTGCCAGCAGTTCTGGACAGGATAATTCACCCCTCCACTTT.

The rearrangement uses TRBV6-6 and TRBJ2-7; 9 bases map to TRBD1. Trimming at V came to 7 bases and at J to 6 bases, leaving 13 bases not matched to a gene. The CDR3 is made up of 15 amino acids. Looked up from germline, CDR1 is MNHNY and CDR2 is SVGAGI (reference sequence). The CDR3 loop reads CASTEGGQGFFEQYF. The CDR3 nucleotides read TGTGCCAGCACCGAGGGGGGACAGGGTTTTTTCGAGCAGTACTTC.

The chain joins TRBV7-3 to TRBJ1-4, with 7 positions matching TRBD1. With 0 bases clipped from V and 8 bases from J, the junction kept 6 bases outside the gene matches. CDR1 SGHTA and CDR2 FQGTGA come from the germline V gene. CDR3 length: 15 residues. The CDR3: CASSLTGGAGEKLFF. The CDR3 bases are TGTGCCAGCAGCTTAACAGGGGGCGCCGGAGAAAAACTGTTTTTT. Combining the CDR3 with reference TRBV7-3 and TRBJ1-4 gives the whole variable domain GAGVSQTPSNKVTEKGKYVELRCDPISGHTALYWYRQSLGQGPEFLIYFQGTGAADDSGLPNDRFFAVRPEGSVSTLKIQRTERGDSAVYLCASSLTGGAGEKLFFGSGTQLSVL.

This clone came up a few times. This sequence joins TRBV28 and TRBJ1-6; D remains unclear. V dropped 8 bases and J dropped 0 bases, with 11 bases sitting between them. Germline CDR1 MDHEN, CDR2 SYDVKM. The CDR3 runs to 15 residues. The CDR3 here is CASWRKSSYNSPLHF. CDR3 coding DNA: TGTGCCAGCTGGCGGAAAAGCTCCTATAATTCACCCCTCCACTTT.

This chain joins TRBV9 and TRBJ2-2; D unresolved. V lost 6 bases and J 2 bases, leaving 8 bases between the germline ends. From germline, CDR1 is SGDLS and CDR2 YYNGEE. This CDR3 is built from 13 residues. The CDR3 DNA sequence: TGTGCCAGCAACGAGGTTAACACCGGGGAGCTGTTTTTT. This encodes CASNEVNTGELFF. The variable domain in full, with the rest retrieved from reference TRBV9 and TRBJ2-2, is DSGVTQTPKHLITATGQRVTLRCSPRSGDLSVYWYQQSLDQGLQFLIQYYNGEERAKGNILERFSAQQFPDLHSELNLSSLELGDSALYFCASNEVNTGELFFGEGSRLTVL.

The chain carries TRBV2 and TRBJ1-1; 7 bases map to TRBD1. The CDR3 sequence is 13 residues long. Unmatched junction bases numbered 6, after V lost 7 bases and J lost 4 bases. Germline lookup yields CDR1 SNHLY and CDR2 FYNNEI. In DNA form, the CDR3 reads TGTGCCAGCACCCAGGGGGAAGGCACTGAAGCTTTCTTT. It is translated as CASTQGEGTEAFF.

The chain employs TRBV9 and TRBJ2-1, with 8 bases matching TRBD2. CDR1 is SGDLS and CDR2 is YYNGEE in the germline V gene. The CDR3 loop spans 15 amino acids. The V segment lost 4 bases and the J segment 8 bases; nucleotides outside the gene matches: 11. In DNA, the CDR3 is TGTGCCAGCAGCCAAGCCCTTACTAGCGGATATGAGCAGTTCTTC. It translates to CASSQALTSGYEQFF.

V is TRBV3-1 (or the pseudogene TRBV3-2) and J is TRBJ1-6, with 10 bases lining up with TRBD1. Looked up from germline, CDR1 is LGHDT and CDR2 is YNNKEL (reference sequence). The junction had 1 base not matched to a gene; V was cut back by 5 bases and J by 9 bases. This CDR3 is built from 13 residues. The CDR3 nucleotides are TGTGCCAGCAGCGACAGGGGGCGTTCACCCCTCCACTTT. Protein product: CASSDRGRSPLHF.

The genes are TRBV9 and TRBJ2-1; TRBD2 aligns across 7 bases. There are 14 residues in the CDR3. Losses at the gene ends were 4 bases for V and 4 bases for J; bases not matched to a gene: 5. CDR1 is SGDLS, CDR2 YYNGEE, per germline. CDR3: CASSIRTSYNEQFF. The CDR3 DNA reads as TGTGCCAGCAGCATACGGACTAGTTACAATGAGCAGTTCTTC.

For this clone: The same CDR3 is also encoded by other DNA sequences in this sample. The chain joins TRBV5-1 to TRBJ2-3; D uncertain. Germline assignment: CDR1 SGHRS and CDR2 YFSETQ. This CDR3 has 12 residues. The V end was cut by 2 bases, the J end by 2 bases, with 3 bases between. CDR3 DNA: TGCGCCAGCAGCTTTCTCACAGATACGCAGTATTTT. Its protein is CASSFLTDTQYF. Based on the CDR3 plus reference TRBV5-1 and TRBJ2-3, the full variable domain is KAGVTQTPRYLIKTRGQQVTLSCSPISGHRSVSWYQQTPGQGLQFLFEYFSETQRNKGNFPGRFSGRQFSNSRSEMNVSTLELGDSALYLCASSFLTDTQYFGPGTRLTVL.

V gene TRBV7-2 combines with J gene TRBJ1-6; perhaps TRBD1 as D (6 bases). The CDR3 is 16 residues long. Trimming shortened V by 1 base and J by 9 bases, and 16 bases separated the two germline ends. Germline V gene lookup returns CDR1 SGHTA and CDR2 FQGNSA. Written as DNA, the CDR3 is TGTGCCAGCAGCTTAGTGAGCAGGGGAGTGGGTTCACCCCTCCACTTT. It translates to CASSLVSRGVGSPLHF.

The V call is TRBV18, the J call TRBJ2-5; 7 bases agree with TRBD2. V lost 1 base, J lost 1 base, and 0 bases stayed unmatched. Per germline, CDR1 KGHSH and CDR2 LQKENI. This CDR3 comprises 14 residues. The CDR3 DNA follows: TGTGCCAGCTCACCACGGACTAGCCAAGAGACCCAGTACTTC. This translates into CASSPRTSQETQYF.

The count of this clone is one. The junction differs from germline at one of its ends, possibly a read error. The chain carries TRBV7-7 and TRBJ2-1, with no clear D. CDR3 length: 17 residues. The V gene's germline CDR1 is SSHAT and CDR2 FNYEAQ (reference sequence). The CDR3 sequence: CASSLTSGFTSPGEQFF. DNA of the CDR3: TGTGCTAGCAGCTTAACCTCCGGGTTCACCTCCCCGGGTGAGCAGTTCTTC.

CDR3 loop: CASSESQGITEAFF. The CDR3 DNA reads TGCGCCAGCAGTGAGTCCCAGGGCATCACTGAAGCTTTCTTT. This chain joins TRBV10-1 and TRBJ1-1; TRBD1 might be the D (5 bases). CDR1 is WNHNN, CDR2 SYGVQD, per germline (reference sequence). Trimming stripped 0 bases from V and 4 bases from J, with 9 bases between. This CDR3 spans 14 amino acids.

This chain joins TRBV29-1 and TRBJ2-5; 7 bases are a match to TRBD2. CDR1 and CDR2 from the germline V gene are SQVTM and ANQGSEA. The CDR3 sequence is 13 residues long. V lost 4 bases and J lost 3; bases outside the gene matches: 5. CDR3 protein: CSVAGGLKETQYF. The CDR3, as DNA: TGCAGCGTTGCCGGGGGGTTAAAAGAGACCCAGTACTTC. Supplemented by reference TRBV29-1 and TRBJ2-5, the full variable domain reads SAVISQKPSRDICQRGTSLTIQCQVDSQVTMMFWYRQQPGQSLTLIATANQGSEATYESGFVIDKFPISRPNLTFSTLTVSNMSPEDSSIYLCSVAGGLKETQYFGPGTRLLVL.